Presented here are 26 T cell receptor beta chains from one specimen sequenced in a study of blood T cell repertoires in COVID-19. Here immunoSEQ multiplex PCR was the method, and the copy in TCRdb shows in-frame clones only, minus some. The sample consists of about 270,000 clones, 85% of them appearing once. Sequenced input: peripheral blood. The receptors stem from a human donor in a cohort sampled during active COVID-19.

The chain carries TRBV4-1 and TRBJ2-5, with a tentative D call TRBD1 (7 bases). The CDR3 is 20 amino acids. Germline CDR1 reads MGHRA; CDR2 reads YSYEKL. Trimming shortened V by 0 bases and J by 2 bases, and 25 bases separated the two germline ends. The CDR3 DNA is TGCGCCAGCAGCCAAGAGAGTGGGGGGACAGCCACTATTACACAAGAGACCCAGTACTTC. This gives the protein CASSQESGGTATITQETQYF.

V is TRBV19 and J is TRBJ2-3, with 9 bases matching TRBD2. Germline CDR1 LNHDA, CDR2 SQIVND (reference sequence). J lost 3 bases, V lost 5 bases, and 6 bases had no gene match. The CDR3 is 15 residues long. CDR3 protein: CASSRGRAPTDTQYF. The CDR3 DNA reads TGTGCCAGTAGTCGCGGGAGGGCACCGACAGATACGCAGTATTTT.

The rearrangement joins TRBV20-1 to TRBJ1-5, with D perhaps matching TRBD1 (5 bases). The CDR3 is made up of 14 amino acids. With 3 bases removed from V and 5 bases from J, the gap between germline ends came to 14 bases. CDR1 and CDR2 from the germline V gene are DFQATT and SNEGSKA (reference sequence). The CDR3 DNA sequence: TGCAGTGCTAGTACAGGCGGGGGGGATCAGCCCCAGCATTTT. Its protein is CSASTGGGDQPQHF.

The chain combines TRBV4-3 with TRBJ1-4; D ambiguous. The length of the CDR3 is 17 residues. The V gene's germline CDR1 is LGHNA and CDR2 YSLEER. Trimming took 4 bases from V and 0 from J, leaving 15 bases between them. In nucleotides, the CDR3 is TGCGCCAGCAGCCGAGAATACAATTTTGCAACTAATGAAAAACTGTTTTTT. Translated, it gives CASSREYNFATNEKLFF.

The chain is built from TRBV3-1 (or the pseudogene TRBV3-2) and TRBJ1-1; no definite D call. The CDR3 sequence is 11 residues long. V was trimmed by 7 bases and J by 7 bases, leaving 10 bases between them. The germline V gene encodes CDR1 LGHDT and CDR2 YNNKEL (reference sequence). CDR3 sequence (DNA): TGTGCCAGCACGGCCGGAGGTGAAGCTTTCTTT. Protein: CASTAGGEAFF.

The rearrangement joins TRBV6-6 to TRBJ1-2, with 8 bases matching TRBD1. CDR1 MNHNY and CDR2 SVGAGI come from the germline V gene (reference sequence). The CDR3 runs to 12 residues. V lost 6 bases to trimming and J lost 6 bases; unmatched junction nucleotides: 3. DNA of the CDR3: TGTGCCAGCAGGACAGGGGAACATGGCTACACCTTC. It codes for CASRTGEHGYTF.

This rearrangement joins TRBV9 to TRBJ2-1; D is undetermined. The ends were cut back, 0 bases at V and 0 bases at J, with 7 bases in the middle. Looked up from germline, CDR1 is SGDLS and CDR2 is YYNGEE. The CDR3 covers 15 residues. CDR3 residues: CASSVDLSSYNEQFF. The CDR3 DNA reads as TGTGCCAGCAGCGTAGATCTAAGCTCCTACAATGAGCAGTTCTTC. The full variable domain, in which reference TRBV9 and TRBJ2-1 provide the parts outside the CDR3, is DSGVTQTPKHLITATGQRVTLRCSPRSGDLSVYWYQQSLDQGLQFLIQYYNGEERAKGNILERFSAQQFPDLHSELNLSSLELGDSALYFCASSVDLSSYNEQFFGPGTRLTVL.

The rearrangement joins TRBV29-1 to TRBJ2-7; TRBD1 is a possible D gene (6 bases). V lost 8 bases, J lost 2 bases, and 16 bases lay in between. CDR1 SQVTM and CDR2 ANQGSEA come from the germline V gene. CDR3 length: 13 residues. DNA of the CDR3: TGCAGCACCCTCGGACAGAATCCCTACGAGCAGTACTTC. This gives the protein CSTLGQNPYEQYF.

This clone was detected many times. The gene calls are TRBV18 and TRBJ1-5; D remains unclear. The CDR3 has 15 residues. Germline V gene sequence: CDR1 KGHSH, CDR2 LQKENI. V was pared by 1 base and J by 5 bases, with 12 bases between. CDR3 residues: CASSPRRMKDQPQHF. As DNA, the CDR3 is TGTGCCAGCTCACCACGCAGGATGAAGGATCAGCCCCAGCATTTT.

The chain recombines TRBV9 with TRBJ2-5; 14 nucleotides line up with TRBD2. The ends lost 2 bases at V and 4 bases at J; junction bases unmatched: 4. The V gene's germline CDR1 is SGDLS and CDR2 YYNGEE. This CDR3 comprises 16 residues. For the CDR3, the DNA is TGTGCCAGCAGCGTGGGACTAGCGGGAGTATCAGAGACCCAGTACTTC. It yields the protein CASSVGLAGVSETQYF.

Within the sample, this clone is medium-sized. The chain joins TRBV6-6 to TRBJ1-1; 7 bases fit TRBD1. The CDR3 length is 14 residues. Germline CDR1 is MNHNY and CDR2 is SVGAGI (reference sequence). The J segment lost 0 bases and the V segment lost 7 bases, leaving 5 bases of the junction unmatched. CDR3 sequence reads: CASTPTGLNTEAFF. In DNA form, the CDR3 reads TGTGCCAGCACCCCGACAGGGCTGAACACTGAAGCTTTCTTT.

V is TRBV7-2 and J is TRBJ2-5, with 8 bases identical to TRBD2. V dropped 1 base and J dropped 2; count of bases not matched to a gene: 6. This CDR3 has 16 residues. The germline CDR1 and CDR2 sequences are SGHTA and FQGNSA. The CDR3 here is CASSLGVAGNQETQYF. The CDR3 DNA reads TGTGCCAGCAGCTTAGGGGTAGCGGGAAATCAAGAGACCCAGTACTTC.

The V and J genes are TRBV5-8 and TRBJ1-6, with a weak D call TRBD1 (5 bases). Looked up from germline, CDR1 is SGHTS and CDR2 is YDEGEE. V shed 4 bases and J shed 7 bases, with 15 bases lying between them. This CDR3 has 15 residues. The CDR3 loop is CASSPGTATNSPLHF. Written as DNA, the CDR3 is TGTGCCAGCAGCCCCGGGACTGCGACAAATTCACCCCTCCACTTT.

This clone occurred a few times. The rearrangement links TRBV7-9 to TRBJ1-6; 7 positions match TRBD1. CDR3 size: 13 residues. Per the germline V gene, CDR1 is SEHNR and CDR2 is FQNEAQ (reference sequence). V lost 6 bases, J lost 8 bases, and 4 bases stayed unmatched. The CDR3 DNA reads as TGTGCCAGCAGTCCTCAGGGGGATTCACCCCTCCACTTT. Its protein is CASSPQGDSPLHF. Full variable domain (outside the CDR3, taken from reference TRBV7-9 and TRBJ1-6): DTGVSQNPRHKITKRGQNVTFRCDPISEHNRLYWYRQTLGQGPEFLTYFQNEAQLEKSRLLSDRFSAERPKGSFSTLEIQRTEQGDSAMYLCASSPQGDSPLHFGNGTRLTVT.

The chain couples TRBV7-2 to TRBJ1-5; D is perhaps TRBD1 (5 bases). Germline loops: CDR1 SGHTA, CDR2 FQGNSA. The CDR3 consists of 14 residues. V was shortened by 3 bases and J by 6 bases, with 12 bases between the two germline ends. CDR3 sequence reads: CASSFDSLAQPQHF. Here the CDR3 DNA reads TGTGCCAGCAGCTTCGACAGTTTAGCTCAGCCCCAGCATTTT.

There are a few counts of this clone. This chain uses TRBV3-1 (or the pseudogene TRBV3-2) with TRBJ1-5, with a possible D match to TRBD1 (6 bases). The CDR3 is 14 residues long. The V end lost 4 bases, the J end lost 2 bases, and 9 bases lay between the germline ends. The germline gives CDR1 LGHDT, CDR2 YNNKEL (reference sequence). The CDR3 DNA is TGTGCCAGCAGCCCCAACAGGGGCAATCAGCCCCAGCATTTT. Translating gives CASSPNRGNQPQHF.

This clone was counted between two and nine times. This sequence joins TRBV5-1 and TRBJ2-5; TRBD2 agrees at 9 bases. The germline V gene has CDR1 SGHRS and CDR2 YFSETQ. Unmatched junction bases numbered 12, after V lost 0 bases and J lost 3 bases. The CDR3 is 18 residues long. The CDR3 DNA is TGCGCCAGCAGCTTGGCCAGTGTAGCGGGAGTCACAAAAGAGACCCAGTACTTC. It is translated as CASSLASVAGVTKETQYF.

This sequence joins TRBV5-1 and TRBJ1-6, with 9 bases matching TRBD1. Trimming removed 5 bases from V and 10 bases from J; junction bases left unmatched: 13. Germline CDR1 SGHRS, CDR2 YFSETQ. The length of the CDR3 is 16 residues. CDR3 sequence (DNA): TGCGCCAGCAGTTACACTAATCCGGGACAGGGCTCACCCCTCCACTTT. Amino acid sequence: CASSYTNPGQGSPLHF. Looking up the rest from reference TRBV5-1 and TRBJ1-6 gives the full variable domain: KAGVTQTPRYLIKTRGQQVTLSCSPISGHRSVSWYQQTPGQGLQFLFEYFSETQRNKGNFPGRFSGRQFSNSRSEMNVSTLELGDSALYLCASSYTNPGQGSPLHFGNGTRLTVT.

This clone has just a few counts. As DNA, the CDR3 is TGTGCCAGCAGCTCCATGGGACATAACTATGGCTACACCTTC. It yields the protein CASSSMGHNYGYTF. The rearrangement links TRBV7-2 to TRBJ1-2; D is perhaps TRBD1 (6 bases). The CDR3 loop spans 14 amino acids. The V and J ends lost 4 bases and 1 base respectively, with 10 bases between them. CDR1 SGHTA and CDR2 FQGNSA come from the germline V gene.

This clone occurred a few times. The rearrangement uses TRBV6-5 and TRBJ1-5, with TRBD1 identical over 7 bases. CDR1 and CDR2 from the germline V gene are MNHEY and SVGAGI. The V and J ends lost 6 bases and 9 bases, in that order; junction bases with no gene match: 2. CDR3 length: 11 residues. CDR3 nucleotides: TGTGCCAGCAGCCACAGGGGGCCCCAGCATTTT. Translated: CASSHRGPQHF.

V and J are TRBV4-3 and TRBJ1-3; 8 bases align to TRBD1. Germline V gene sequence: CDR1 LGHNA, CDR2 YSLEER. V dropped 0 bases and J dropped 0; count of bases not matched to a gene: 4. The CDR3 sequence is 17 residues long. In DNA form, the CDR3 reads TGCGCCAGCAGCCAAGAGAGGACAGGGCCCTCTGGAAACACCATATATTTT. Its protein is CASSQERTGPSGNTIYF.

This chain links TRBV28 with TRBJ2-1; D perhaps matches TRBD2 (5 bases). V lost 8 bases to trimming and J lost 0 bases, with 14 bases between them. Looked up from germline, CDR1 is MDHEN and CDR2 is SYDVKM. This CDR3 contains 15 residues. The CDR3: CASRGRRSSYNEQFF. The CDR3 DNA reads TGTGCCAGCCGCGGGCGGCGAAGCTCCTACAATGAGCAGTTCTTC.

The chain couples TRBV5-1 to TRBJ2-7; TRBD2 is a possible D gene (6 bases). The CDR3 runs to 14 residues. V gave up 4 bases and J gave up 4 bases, with 15 bases separating them. Germline V lookup: CDR1 SGHRS, CDR2 YFSETQ. CDR3 nucleotides: TGCGCCAGCAGCCAGCAACCGGGGGTTTACGAGCAGTACTTC. This sequence encodes CASSQQPGVYEQYF.

The chain employs TRBV28 and TRBJ1-1; TRBD1 might be the D (6 bases). The germline V and J ends were trimmed by 1 base and 10 bases, with 13 bases remaining between them. The CDR3 runs to 13 residues. Germline V lookup: CDR1 MDHEN, CDR2 SYDVKM. For the CDR3, the DNA is TGTGCCAGCAGTTTATCAGGGGACGGACGAGCTTTCTTT. It is translated as CASSLSGDGRAFF.

The J gene is TRBJ2-3, the V gene TRBV7-8, with 11 bases lining up with TRBD1. Germline assignment: CDR1 SGHVS and CDR2 FQNEAQ. The ends lost 5 bases at V and 2 bases at J; junction bases unmatched: 3. The CDR3 contains 15 residues. The CDR3 loop is CASSLGQGVTDTQYF. DNA of the CDR3: TGTGCCAGCAGCCTGGGACAGGGGGTCACAGATACGCAGTATTTT.

The rearrangement links TRBV30 to TRBJ2-3; the D is unclear. The CDR3 is made up of 12 amino acids. With 4 bases removed from V and 2 bases from J, the gap between germline ends came to 7 bases. Germline CDR1 GTSNPN, CDR2 SVGIG (reference sequence). The CDR3 coding sequence is TGTGCCTGGACTATGCTCACAGATACGCAGTATTTT. Its translation: CAWTMLTDTQYF.